The source of this TCR beta chain is a study of T cells after yellow fever vaccination. TCRdb fed the 5' RACE reads into MiXCR, producing one record per CDR3 protein. The sample records about 580,000 distinct CDR3 sequences, around 17% being singletons. Whole-study findings and limits: Detected again after the booster were most primary-vaccination clones, at approximately 96% CD4 and 70% to 90% CD8.

The trim removed 0 bases at V and 2 bases at J, leaving 6 bases unmatched. There are 16 residues in the CDR3. CDR1 is KGHSH and CDR2 is LQKENI in the germline V gene. On this clonotype itself: Its specificity is unknown.

This specimen was PBMCs, taken 5 days after the first yellow fever vaccination. The receptor comes from a man between 18 and 29 years old who received the YFV17D yellow fever vaccine. J is TRBJ2-7 and V is TRBV18, with 8 bases identical to TRBD2. The CDR3 sequence is CASSPPSGGAAYEQYF. The CDR3 nucleotides are TGTGCCAGCTCACCACCGTCCGGGGGGGCCGCCTACGAGCAGTACTTC.